The TCR beta chain under discussion was sequenced for a study of read filtering for tumor transcriptome and immune sequencing. About the study: TCR-mapped reads were about 3.5 to 10.27 million with IR-seq versus about 75 to 1,400 with RNA-seq.

In its sample, this clonotype was seen many times. Antigen: not known. From roughly 400 ng of RNA, a library with molecular barcoded alpha/delta and beta/gamma adaptors was made. TCRdb re-called the reads through MiXCR, storing one row per CDR3 protein. The table shows about 22,000 distinct CDR3 sequences, with approximately 15% occurring only once. This CDR3 contains 16 residues. The V and J ends lost 0 bases and 0 bases respectively, with 11 bases between them. Germline V CDR1 and CDR2: DFQATT, SNEGSKA (reference sequence). General study points: About four fifths of IR-seq clonotypes had a single read, yet these held approximately 4% of reads. IR-seq and RNA-seq agreed better without single-read clonotypes.

This clonotype originated in a donor at least 40 years old with multiple myeloma. The sequencing input was a population of CD138-negative cells sorted from bone marrow. This chain uses TRBV20-1 with TRBJ2-2; D not certain. CDR3: CSARDSKGANTGELFF. CDR3 bases: TGCAGTGCTAGAGATAGTAAGGGCGCGAACACCGGGGAGCTGTTTTTT.